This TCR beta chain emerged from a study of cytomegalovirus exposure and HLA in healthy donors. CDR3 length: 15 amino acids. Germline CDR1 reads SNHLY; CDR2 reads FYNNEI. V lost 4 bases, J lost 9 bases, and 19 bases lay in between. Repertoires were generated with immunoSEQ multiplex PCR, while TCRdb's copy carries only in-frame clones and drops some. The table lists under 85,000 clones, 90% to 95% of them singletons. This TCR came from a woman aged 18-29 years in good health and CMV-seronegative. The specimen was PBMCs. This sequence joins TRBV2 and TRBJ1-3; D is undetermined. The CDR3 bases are TGTGCCAGCAGTGCATTATTTTCGGACGGAGGCACCATATATTTT. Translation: CASSALFSDGGTIYF.